A selection of T cell receptor beta chains follows, all from one sample in a study of shared clonotypes between healthy human individuals. The method was immunoSEQ multiplex PCR; TCRdb's version includes in-frame clones alone and lacks a portion of them. This table holds around 450,000 clones, roughly 80% found once. The source material was PBMCs. The receptors were sampled from a woman in her 40s in good health. Some clones in this sample may be carry-over from other donors' samples. Each CDR3 is given with its conserved first and last residue. The order of the fields is CDR3 protein, CDR3 DNA, J gene, CDR3 length, clone size, D gene, V gene. A D gene is named only where the DNA matches it firmly. Clone size is stated in some rows and not others, as once, few, many or a class when expanded.

cdr3_aa: CASSLDRGSTGELFF
cdr3_nt: TGTGCCAGCAGCTTAGACAGGGGGAGTACCGGGGAGCTGTTTTTT
j_call: TRBJ2-2
cdr3_length: 15
clone_size: -
d_call: TRBD1
v_call: TRBV11-2

cdr3_aa: CASSLVPNRKAFF
cdr3_nt: TGTGCCAGCAGCTTAGTACCAAACCGAAAAGCTTTCTTT
j_call: TRBJ1-1
cdr3_length: 13
clone_size: -
d_call: -
v_call: TRBV11-1

cdr3_aa: CASSPPTITGLDYGYTF
cdr3_nt: TGTGCCAGCAGTCCGCCAACTATAACAGGTTTGGACTATGGCTACACCTTC
j_call: TRBJ1-2
cdr3_length: 17
clone_size: -
d_call: -
v_call: TRBV28

cdr3_aa: CASSYRGIYNEQFF
cdr3_nt: TGCGCCAGCAGCTACAGGGGGATCTACAATGAGCAGTTCTTC
j_call: TRBJ2-1
cdr3_length: 14
clone_size: -
d_call: TRBD1
v_call: TRBV5-1

cdr3_aa: CARSLGSAVSYEQYF
cdr3_nt: TGTGCCAGAAGCTTGGGGTCGGCGGTCTCCTACGAGCAGTACTTC
j_call: TRBJ2-7
cdr3_length: 15
clone_size: -
d_call: -
v_call: TRBV5-3

cdr3_aa: CASSYEGSNQPQHF
cdr3_nt: TGTGCCAGCAGTTACGAGGGTAGCAATCAGCCCCAGCATTTT
j_call: TRBJ1-5
cdr3_length: 14
clone_size: once
d_call: -
v_call: TRBV6-6

cdr3_aa: CASSLPTGGGANVLTF
cdr3_nt: TGTGCCAGCAGCTTACCGACAGGAGGTGGGGCCAACGTCCTGACTTTC
j_call: TRBJ2-6
cdr3_length: 16
clone_size: -
d_call: -
v_call: TRBV13

cdr3_aa: CASKTGVSYNEQFF
cdr3_nt: TGTGCCAGCAAGACGGGGGTCTCCTACAATGAGCAGTTCTTC
j_call: TRBJ2-1
cdr3_length: 14
clone_size: -
d_call: -
v_call: TRBV28

cdr3_aa: CASSSGTTGEQYF
cdr3_nt: TGCGCCAGCAGCTCCGGGACTACTGGGGAGCAGTACTTC
j_call: TRBJ2-7
cdr3_length: 13
clone_size: once
d_call: TRBD2
v_call: TRBV5-1

cdr3_aa: CASSFGRGNEQFF
cdr3_nt: TGTGCCAGCAGCTTCGGCAGGGGTAATGAGCAGTTCTTC
j_call: TRBJ2-1
cdr3_length: 13
clone_size: once
d_call: -
v_call: TRBV7-3

cdr3_aa: CASTYGTTRF
cdr3_nt: TGTGCCAGCACCTATGGGACCACCCGCTTT
j_call: TRBJ1-1
cdr3_length: 10
clone_size: -
d_call: -
v_call: TRBV2

cdr3_aa: CSGRDTYEQYF
cdr3_nt: TGCAGTGGGCGGGACACCTACGAGCAGTACTTC
j_call: TRBJ2-7
cdr3_length: 11
clone_size: -
d_call: -
v_call: TRBV20-1

cdr3_aa: CASSPLQLVSMGDTQYF
cdr3_nt: TGTGCCAGCAGCCCACTGCAACTAGTATCAATGGGAGATACGCAGTATTTT
j_call: TRBJ2-3
cdr3_length: 17
clone_size: -
d_call: -
v_call: TRBV14

cdr3_aa: CASSFSWASFYEQYF
cdr3_nt: TGTGCCAGCAGTTTCTCTTGGGCTAGCTTCTACGAGCAGTACTTC
j_call: TRBJ2-7
cdr3_length: 15
clone_size: -
d_call: -
v_call: TRBV27

cdr3_aa: CASSLADGNTIYF
cdr3_nt: TGCGCCAGCAGCTTGGCCGATGGAAACACCATATATTTT
j_call: TRBJ1-3
cdr3_length: 13
clone_size: -
d_call: -
v_call: TRBV5-1

cdr3_aa: CASSELRPYEQYF
cdr3_nt: TGTGCCAGCAGTGAATTAAGACCCTACGAGCAGTACTTC
j_call: TRBJ2-7
cdr3_length: 13
clone_size: -
d_call: -
v_call: TRBV28

cdr3_aa: CASSTPTSGNGGLVKEQYF
cdr3_nt: TGTGCCAGCAGCACCCCGACTAGCGGGAACGGCGGTCTAGTGAAAGAGCAGTACTTC
j_call: TRBJ2-7
cdr3_length: 19
clone_size: once
d_call: -
v_call: TRBV21-1

cdr3_aa: CASSPKGEKLFF
cdr3_nt: TGTGCCAGCTCGCCTAAGGGTGAAAAACTGTTTTTT
j_call: TRBJ1-4
cdr3_length: 12
clone_size: -
d_call: -
v_call: TRBV7-6

cdr3_aa: CAWSLPTSGRSETQYF
cdr3_nt: TGTGCCTGGAGCCTTCCGACTAGCGGGAGGTCCGAGACCCAGTACTTC
j_call: TRBJ2-5
cdr3_length: 16
clone_size: -
d_call: TRBD2
v_call: TRBV30